Listed here are 30 T cell receptor beta chains from one sample, sequenced in a study of cytomegalovirus exposure and HLA in healthy donors. The primer mix had 60 Vbeta and 13 Jbeta primers. Assay used: immunoSEQ multiplex PCR; TCRdb lists only in-frame clones, some missing. The repertoire consists of 150,000 to 170,000 clones, with 75% to 85% occurring once and the leading ten covering 5.6%. What was sequenced was PBMCs. Receptors originate from a woman aged 40 to 49 in good health and CMV-seropositive.

The rearrangement links TRBV28 to TRBJ2-1; a possible D gene is TRBD1 (6 bases). Trimming shortened V by 5 bases and J by 3 bases, and 11 bases separated the two germline ends. The CDR3 is 14 residues long. The germline CDR1 and CDR2 sequences are MDHEN and SYDVKM. CDR3 bases: TGTGCCAGCAGTGTCAGGGGTCACTACAATGAGCAGTTCTTC. Protein product: CASSVRGHYNEQFF.

V and J are TRBV10-2 and TRBJ2-7; the D gene is possibly TRBD2 (6 bases). CDR3 size: 14 residues. The V end was cut by 2 bases, the J end by 3 bases, with 11 bases between. Germline V gives CDR1 WSHSY, CDR2 SAAADI. The CDR3 sequence: CASSETSRSYEQYF. CDR3 nucleotide sequence: TGCGCCAGCAGTGAGACTAGCAGGAGCTACGAGCAGTACTTC.

This sequence joins TRBV5-6 and TRBJ2-7; 9 positions match TRBD2. The CDR3 is 15 residues long. Losses at the gene ends were 0 bases for V and 3 bases for J; bases not matched to a gene: 4. CDR1 SGHDT and CDR2 YYEEEE come from the germline V gene. CDR3 bases: TGTGCCAGCAGCTTGGTATTTAGCGGGAGCTACGAGCAGTACTTC. This translates into CASSLVFSGSYEQYF.

The sample holds a few counts of this clone. The rearrangement uses TRBV27 and TRBJ1-2; 8 nucleotides align to TRBD1. V dropped 4 bases and J dropped 5; count of bases not matched to a gene: 6. The CDR3 contains 14 residues. CDR1 and CDR2 from the germline V gene are MNHEY and SMNVEV (reference sequence). The CDR3 sequence is CASSSNDRGYGYTF. Written as DNA, the CDR3 is TGTGCCAGCAGTTCAAACGACAGGGGATATGGCTACACCTTC.

The chain employs TRBV19 and TRBJ2-1; 13 bases agree with TRBD2. Unmatched junction bases numbered 2, after V lost 4 bases and J lost 5 bases. The CDR3 runs to 15 residues. CDR1 and CDR2 (germline): LNHDA, SQIVND (reference sequence). This CDR3 reads CASSRLAGGNNEQFF. CDR3 bases: TGTGCCAGTAGTAGACTAGCGGGAGGAAACAATGAGCAGTTCTTC.

CDR3 in DNA: TGTGCCAGCAGTTTATCCTTCTCTTCCGAGCAGTACTTC. It encodes CASSLSFSSEQYF. The rearrangement uses TRBV27 and TRBJ2-7; no firm D call. Trimming took 0 bases from V and 6 from J, leaving 9 bases between them. The CDR3 sequence is 13 residues long. Per the germline V gene, CDR1 is MNHEY and CDR2 is SMNVEV (reference sequence).

J is TRBJ2-7 and V is TRBV7-9; the D gene is possibly TRBD2 (5 bases). Trimming removed 1 base from V and 2 bases from J, with 15 bases in between. The germline V gene has CDR1 SEHNR and CDR2 FQNEAQ (reference sequence). The CDR3 extends over 16 amino acids. In nucleotides, the CDR3 is TGTGCCAGCAGCTTAGACCCCGGGGTACGAACCTACGAGCAGTACTTC. As protein: CASSLDPGVRTYEQYF.

The chain couples TRBV7-9 to TRBJ2-7, with TRBD2 matching 8 bases. CDR1 SEHNR and CDR2 FQNEAQ come from the germline V gene (reference sequence). The V segment lost 0 bases and the J segment 1 base; nucleotides outside the gene matches: 2. This CDR3 comprises 15 residues. CDR3 sequence: CASSLASGESYEQYF. The CDR3 DNA follows: TGTGCCAGCAGCTTAGCTAGCGGGGAATCCTACGAGCAGTACTTC.

This chain's CDR3 is CASSVRWRDNEKLFF. CDR3 DNA: TGTGCCAGCAGCGTTCGATGGAGGGATAATGAAAAACTGTTTTTT. J is TRBJ1-4 and V is TRBV7-8; D is undetermined. Trimming stripped 5 bases from V and 4 bases from J, with 14 bases between. The germline V gene encodes CDR1 SGHVS and CDR2 FQNEAQ. This CDR3 contains 15 residues.

The V call is TRBV7-3, the J call TRBJ2-4; 12 bases agree with TRBD1. Trimming removed 2 bases from V and 8 bases from J; junction bases left unmatched: 7. The germline V gene encodes CDR1 SGHTA and CDR2 FQGTGA. The CDR3 is made up of 16 amino acids. CDR3: CASSLEGTGGADIQYF. The CDR3 DNA is TGTGCCAGCAGCTTAGAAGGGACAGGGGGCGCGGACATTCAGTACTTC.

The chain employs TRBV7-2 and TRBJ2-5, with 11 bases identical to TRBD2. Trimming cost V 4 bases and J 5 bases; bases outside gene matches: 15. Germline CDR1 reads SGHTA; CDR2 reads FQGNSA. CDR3 size: 18 residues. CDR3 amino acids: CASSYGGLAGGLVETQYF. The CDR3 nucleotides read TGTGCCAGCAGCTACGGGGGATTAGCGGGAGGGCTAGTGGAGACCCAGTACTTC.

The genes are TRBV6-6 and TRBJ2-2, with TRBD2 as a possible D gene (5 bases). Germline CDR1 is MNHNY and CDR2 is SVGAGI (reference sequence). The V gene lost 8 bases and the J gene lost 2 bases, with 9 bases spanning the gap. The CDR3 is made up of 13 amino acids. CDR3 sequence: CASGAGNTGELFF. CDR3 sequence (DNA): TGTGCCAGCGGCGCGGGCAACACCGGGGAGCTGTTTTTT.

The chain employs TRBV30 and TRBJ2-7; 16 bases agree with TRBD2. Trimming cost V 3 bases and J 7 bases; bases outside gene matches: 9. Germline loops: CDR1 GTSNPN, CDR2 SVGIG (reference sequence). The CDR3 extends over 16 amino acids. CDR3 sequence: CAWSGTSGRARWEQYF. The CDR3 DNA reads TGTGCCTGGAGCGGGACTAGCGGGAGGGCCAGGTGGGAGCAGTACTTC.

The chain carries TRBV14 and TRBJ2-3; D is unclear. The CDR3 is made up of 11 amino acids. CDR1 is SGHDN, CDR2 FVKESK, per germline. V dropped 3 bases and J dropped 10 bases, with 8 bases sitting between them. CDR3 protein: CASSQAYSQYF. CDR3 DNA: TGTGCCAGCAGCCAGGCTTATTCGCAGTATTTT.

The rearrangement uses TRBV5-1 and TRBJ2-5, with TRBD1 identical over 12 bases. CDR3 length equals 17 residues. The V and J ends lost 4 bases and 5 bases, in that order; junction bases with no gene match: 12. Germline assignment: CDR1 SGHRS and CDR2 YFSETQ. The CDR3 loop reads CASSDSGTGGYGETQYF. CDR3 DNA sequence: TGCGCCAGCAGCGACTCCGGGACAGGGGGCTATGGGGAGACCCAGTACTTC.

This clone was seen only a few times. The CDR3 DNA follows: TGTGCCAGTAGTATACGGGGTTTCGGCAATCAGCCCCAGCATTTT. Protein: CASSIRGFGNQPQHF. The chain uses TRBV19 and TRBJ1-5; the D is unclear. Germline CDR1 LNHDA, CDR2 SQIVND (reference sequence). Deletions cut 2 bases from V and 2 bases from J, with 10 bases between. The CDR3 contains 15 residues.

The CDR3 loop is CASSEFRAGGASGANVLTF. CDR3 sequence (DNA): TGTGCCAGCAGTGAGTTCAGGGCAGGGGGAGCTTCTGGGGCCAACGTCCTGACTTTC. The rearrangement links TRBV6-1 to TRBJ2-6; 7 bases agree with TRBD1. The V gene's germline CDR1 is MNHNS and CDR2 SASEGT. The V gene end was trimmed by 3 bases and the J gene end by 1 base; junction bases not matched to a gene: 12. The CDR3 sequence is 19 residues long.

This chain links TRBV27 with TRBJ2-1; 12 bases match TRBD2. The V gene's germline CDR1 is MNHEY and CDR2 SMNVEV (reference sequence). This CDR3 comprises 17 residues. V shed 6 bases, J shed 0 bases, and the junction held 6 bases outside the gene matches. This CDR3 is CASRASGRGGSYNEQFF. The CDR3, as DNA: TGTGCCAGCAGGGCTAGCGGGAGGGGGGGCTCCTACAATGAGCAGTTCTTC.

The rearrangement uses TRBV2 and TRBJ2-5; D is ambiguous. There are 12 residues in the CDR3. Looked up from germline, CDR1 is SNHLY and CDR2 is FYNNEI. CDR3 protein: CATVWARETQYF. In DNA form, the CDR3 reads TGTGCGACCGTTTGGGCACGAGAGACCCAGTACTTC.

V usage is TRBV6-5 and J usage is TRBJ2-3; D uncertain. Per germline, CDR1 MNHEY and CDR2 SVGAGI. The CDR3 contains 14 residues. V was clipped by 4 bases and J by 2 bases, with 10 bases between them. The DNA for the CDR3 is TGTGCCAGCAGTTTAGAGGAATTCACAGATACGCAGTATTTT. Translation: CASSLEEFTDTQYF.

The chain is built from TRBV6-4 and TRBJ1-1; possible D gene TRBD1, 6 bases. V lost 4 bases to trimming and J lost 1 base, with 7 bases between them. Per the germline V gene, CDR1 is MRHNA and CDR2 is SNTAGT. There are 13 residues in the CDR3. The CDR3 reads CASSVTGNTEAFF. Here the CDR3 DNA reads TGTGCCAGCAGTGTGACAGGGAACACTGAAGCTTTCTTT.

The J gene is TRBJ2-7, the V gene TRBV11-3; 7 bases align to TRBD1. The CDR3 totals 14 residues. Germline V gene sequence: CDR1 SGHNT, CDR2 YENEEA. The trim removed 5 bases at V and 4 bases at J, leaving 8 bases unmatched. The CDR3 coding sequence is TGTGCCAGCAGCAAAGGGGCAGGGGGATACGAGCAGTACTTC. This translates into CASSKGAGGYEQYF.

The chain recombines TRBV5-1 with TRBJ2-5; 8 bases line up with TRBD2. The CDR3 length is 15 residues. V lost 1 base and J lost 1; bases outside the gene matches: 3. Germline loops: CDR1 SGHRS, CDR2 YFSETQ. The CDR3 region is CASSLYGLAQETQYF. The CDR3, as DNA: TGCGCCAGCAGCTTGTACGGACTAGCCCAAGAGACCCAGTACTTC.

A single count supports this clone. V is TRBV28 and J is TRBJ2-7; tentative D call: TRBD2 (6 bases). The CDR3 extends over 14 amino acids. The ends were cut back, 7 bases at V and 2 bases at J, with 15 bases in the middle. Germline loops: CDR1 MDHEN, CDR2 SYDVKM. The CDR3 coding sequence is TGTGCCAGCAAATTAAGCGGGTGGACCTACGAGCAGTACTTC. Its protein is CASKLSGWTYEQYF.

The chain combines TRBV15 with TRBJ1-2, with 10 bases lining up with TRBD1. The CDR3 sequence is 15 residues long. Germline trimming cut 5 bases from V and 5 bases from J; bases unmatched to any gene: 8. Per the germline V gene, CDR1 is LNHNV and CDR2 is YYDKDF (reference sequence). CDR3 sequence (DNA): TGTGCCACCAGCGGTTGGGACAGGGGCGAGTATGGCTACACCTTC. This codes for CATSGWDRGEYGYTF.

The gene calls are TRBV28 and TRBJ1-4; the D is unclear. Germline V lookup: CDR1 MDHEN, CDR2 SYDVKM. V dropped 10 bases and J dropped 7 bases, with 16 bases sitting between them. CDR3 length equals 13 residues. The CDR3 loop reads CATRVPFGEKLFF. The DNA of the CDR3 is TGTGCCACTCGGGTCCCCTTTGGTGAAAAACTGTTTTTT.

The chain carries TRBV28 and TRBJ1-6, with TRBD1 matching 9 bases. CDR1 is MDHEN and CDR2 is SYDVKM in the germline V gene. After removal of 6 bases from V and 7 bases from J, the junction contained 7 bases not matched to a gene. CDR3 length equals 15 residues. This CDR3 is CASSITGTGNSPLHF. The CDR3 DNA is TGTGCCAGCAGCATAACCGGGACAGGGAATTCACCCCTCCACTTT.

The rearrangement links TRBV11-1 to TRBJ2-7, with 11 bases fitting TRBD2. This CDR3 is built from 16 residues. V lost 5 bases, J lost 2 bases, and 8 bases stayed unmatched. The germline gives CDR1 SGHAT, CDR2 FQDESV (reference sequence). CDR3 in amino acids: CASSPPILAGAYEQYF. The CDR3 DNA sequence: TGTGCCAGCAGCCCCCCGATACTAGCGGGAGCCTACGAGCAGTACTTC.

The chain combines TRBV6-5 with TRBJ2-1; D is unclear. Germline V gene data show CDR1 as MNHEY and CDR2 as SVGAGI. The CDR3 loop spans 13 amino acids. V lost 0 bases and J lost 8, with 8 bases in between. The CDR3 DNA follows: TGTGCCAGCAGTTACTCGCGGAATGATGAGCAGTTCTTC. As protein: CASSYSRNDEQFF.

V is TRBV29-1 and J is TRBJ2-7, with D perhaps TRBD1 (6 bases). V was clipped by 7 bases and J by 2 bases, with 12 bases between them. Germline V gene sequence: CDR1 SQVTM, CDR2 ANQGSEA. The CDR3 sequence is 12 residues long. Here the CDR3 reads CSALTGAYEQYF. CDR3 in DNA: TGCAGCGCCCTGACAGGAGCCTACGAGCAGTACTTC.